These 2 T cell receptor beta chains share one sample of origin, sequenced in a study of PD-1 blockade in classical Hodgkin lymphoma. Autologous stem cell transplantation was followed by relapse in every patient, and brentuximab vedotin exposure varied. Researchers report purifying CD4+ T cells from thawed PBMCs by magnetic negative selection. Here immunoSEQ multiplex PCR was the method, and the copy in TCRdb shows in-frame clones only, minus some. Of about 7,700 clones listed, roughly 85% were seen once; the top ten hold more than 1.5%. This material consisted of CD4+ T cells from blood, taken at baseline. The source is a human donor with classical Hodgkin lymphoma.

The chain combines TRBV4-2 with TRBJ2-1; perhaps TRBD1 as D (6 bases). CDR1 and CDR2 from the germline V gene are LGHNA and YNFKEQ. CDR3 length: 15 amino acids. Trimming removed 4 bases from V and 5 bases from J, with 15 bases in between. CDR3 loop: CASSPAGRGDNEQFF. The CDR3 coding sequence is TGTGCCAGCAGCCCCGCGGGCAGGGGAGACAATGAGCAGTTCTTC.

This chain uses TRBV10-1 with TRBJ2-5; D ambiguous. The CDR3 runs 13 residues. Germline lookup yields CDR1 WNHNN and CDR2 SYGVQD (reference sequence). V gave up 0 bases and J gave up 5 bases, with 7 bases separating them. In DNA, the CDR3 is TGCGCCAGCAGTGAGTCTAGGGTTGAGACCCAGTACTTC. It yields the protein CASSESRVETQYF.